These T cell receptor beta chains were read from a single sample in a study of naive and memory T cell subsets. Each CDR3 protein gets one entry after TCRdb re-called the UMI-ligation and nested PCR reads with MiXCR. The sample consists of 15,000 or so distinct CDR3 sequences, around 9% of them appearing once. Sequencing input: central memory CD8+ T cells from blood. The origin of the receptors is a human donor in good health. Each CDR3 is given with its conserved first and last residue. The order of the fields is CDR3 DNA, CDR3 protein, V gene, J gene, clone size, D gene. D genes are given only for firm matches. The listing skips clone size in some rows; elsewhere it reads once, few, many or a size class.

CDR3 DNA: TGTGCCAGCAGCTTACCGCGCCGATCGATGCTTGTGGGGAATGGCTACACCTTC; CDR3 protein: CASSLPRRSMLVGNGYTF; V gene: TRBV7-2; J gene: TRBJ1-2; clone size: few; D gene: -
CDR3 DNA: TGTGCCAGCTCACCGACAGGATATTTTGGGGAGCTGTTTTTT; CDR3 protein: CASSPTGYFGELFF; V gene: TRBV18; J gene: TRBJ2-2; clone size: many; D gene: -
CDR3 DNA: TGCGCCAGCAGCTTGGGGGGGAGTGAGCAGTTCTTC; CDR3 protein: CASSLGGSEQFF; V gene: TRBV5-1; J gene: TRBJ2-1; clone size: -; D gene: -
CDR3 DNA: TGTGCCAGCAGCTTAGACCGGGACAGGGTTCCCTACGAGCAGTACTTC; CDR3 protein: CASSLDRDRVPYEQYF; V gene: TRBV7-2; J gene: TRBJ2-7; clone size: -; D gene: TRBD1
CDR3 DNA: TGTGCCAGTAGTATTTGGGGGTCGGGGAACACTGAAGCTTTCTTT; CDR3 protein: CASSIWGSGNTEAFF; V gene: TRBV19; J gene: TRBJ1-1; clone size: -; D gene: -
CDR3 DNA: TGTGCCAGCAGTCCGGACAGGGGGTGGATGAACACTGAAGCTTTCTTT; CDR3 protein: CASSPDRGWMNTEAFF; V gene: TRBV27; J gene: TRBJ1-1; clone size: -; D gene: TRBD1
CDR3 DNA: TGTGCCAGCAGCTTGGAGCGTATCACCACTGAAGCTTTCTTT; CDR3 protein: CASSLERITTEAFF; V gene: TRBV5-6; J gene: TRBJ1-1; clone size: many; D gene: -
CDR3 DNA: TGTGCCAGCAGTGAATCGAGCGGGGGTTACTACAATGAGCAGTTCTTC; CDR3 protein: CASSESSGGYYNEQFF; V gene: TRBV6-1; J gene: TRBJ2-1; clone size: -; D gene: TRBD2
CDR3 DNA: TGTGCCAGCAGTTTATCGTTCAGTACTTCCTACGAGCAGTACTTC; CDR3 protein: CASSLSFSTSYEQYF; V gene: TRBV28; J gene: TRBJ2-7; clone size: -; D gene: -
CDR3 DNA: TGCAGTGCCCGAAGACAGGAGCTCGAGCAGTACTTC; CDR3 protein: CSARRQELEQYF; V gene: TRBV20-1; J gene: TRBJ2-7; clone size: few; D gene: -
CDR3 DNA: TGTGCCATCACCCCAAATCCGGTGGGACTAGTCGATGAGCAGTTCTTC; CDR3 protein: CAITPNPVGLVDEQFF; V gene: TRBV10-3; J gene: TRBJ2-1; clone size: -; D gene: TRBD2
CDR3 DNA: TGTGCCAGCAGCTTAGCGAAGGGGTATAGCAATCAGCCCCAGCATTTT; CDR3 protein: CASSLAKGYSNQPQHF; V gene: TRBV7-6; J gene: TRBJ1-5; clone size: many; D gene: -
CDR3 DNA: TGTGCCAGCAGCTTAGAGCGGGGGGGCCGAGATACGCAGTATTTT; CDR3 protein: CASSLERGGRDTQYF; V gene: TRBV7-8; J gene: TRBJ2-3; clone size: few; D gene: TRBD2
CDR3 DNA: TGTGCCAGCAGTTTTGGTCCCCGGGCTGGGGGGCAGATTTCCTACAATGAGCAGTTCTTC; CDR3 protein: CASSFGPRAGGQISYNEQFF; V gene: TRBV12-3/TRBV12-4; J gene: TRBJ2-1; clone size: many; D gene: -
CDR3 DNA: TGTGCCAGCAGCCTAGCGGGGAACACGAACACCGGGGAGCTGTTTTTT; CDR3 protein: CASSLAGNTNTGELFF; V gene: TRBV28; J gene: TRBJ2-2; clone size: many; D gene: TRBD2
CDR3 DNA: TGTGCCAGCAGCGGAGGGGTAGTAGCCAAAAACATTCAGTACTTC; CDR3 protein: CASSGGVVAKNIQYF; V gene: TRBV11-2; J gene: TRBJ2-4; clone size: once; D gene: -
CDR3 DNA: TGCAGCGTTGTCAAGGGGGATGGGGAAAAACTGTTTTTT; CDR3 protein: CSVVKGDGEKLFF; V gene: TRBV29-1; J gene: TRBJ1-4; clone size: -; D gene: -
CDR3 DNA: TGTGCCAGCAGCCAAGACTTCCAAGAGACCCAGTACTTC; CDR3 protein: CASSQDFQETQYF; V gene: TRBV14; J gene: TRBJ2-5; clone size: few; D gene: -
CDR3 DNA: TGTGCCAGCAGCTTAGATTGGGACAGGGGTGGCCAAGAGACCCAGTACTTC; CDR3 protein: CASSLDWDRGGQETQYF; V gene: TRBV7-8; J gene: TRBJ2-5; clone size: many; D gene: TRBD1
CDR3 DNA: TGTGCCTGGACCGCAGGGGCTGATGGCTACACCTTC; CDR3 protein: CAWTAGADGYTF; V gene: TRBV30; J gene: TRBJ1-2; clone size: many; D gene: -